Reported below is one T cell receptor (beta chain). This sample is part of a study of blood T cell repertoires in COVID-19. Overall study: Specimens from acute and convalescent COVID-19 originated in the United States, Italy and Spain.

Trimming shortened V by 3 bases and J by 0 bases, and 6 bases separated the two germline ends. CDR3 length equals 14 residues. Germline CDR1 is LGHDT and CDR2 is YNNKEL (reference sequence). Here immunoSEQ multiplex PCR was the method, and the copy in TCRdb shows in-frame clones only, minus some. The sample shows 42,000 or so clones, more than 65% of them seen only once. The receptor was isolated from an elderly man with acute or convalescent COVID-19. The chain links TRBV3-1 (or the pseudogene TRBV3-2) to TRBJ1-5; the D gene is possibly TRBD1 (5 bases). Specimen: peripheral blood. The CDR3 loop is CASSHRDSNQPQHF. CDR3 in DNA: TGTGCCAGCAGCCACAGGGATAGCAATCAGCCCCAGCATTTT.